The next 30 T cell receptor beta chains were all read from a single sample in a study of cytomegalovirus exposure and HLA in healthy donors. Primers for the PCR totalled 60 Vbeta and 13 Jbeta. Profiling relied on immunoSEQ multiplex PCR, and the TCRdb table lists in-frame clones only, not all of them. In the table there are 120,000 to 150,000 clones, about 80% of which are singletons. The sequenced material came from PBMCs. Receptor source: a male donor in good health and CMV-seronegative.

The V gene is TRBV6-1, the J gene TRBJ2-7; 10 positions agree with TRBD1. Looked up from germline, CDR1 is MNHNS and CDR2 is SASEGT. J gave up 2 bases and V 8 bases, and 6 bases lay outside the gene matches. The CDR3 is made up of 14 amino acids. The CDR3 bases are TGTGCCAGCTCAAAGGACAGGGGGACCTACGAGCAGTACTTC. As protein: CASSKDRGTYEQYF.

This rearrangement joins TRBV18 to TRBJ1-2; a weak D match, TRBD1 (6 bases). Per the germline V gene, CDR1 is KGHSH and CDR2 is LQKENI. Trimming took 6 bases from V and 0 from J, leaving 20 bases between them. CDR3 length: 17 amino acids. The CDR3: CASSPVEGGSTNYGYTF. In DNA, the CDR3 is TGTGCCAGCTCTCCGGTGGAAGGGGGATCGACTAACTATGGCTACACCTTC.

The V call is TRBV9, the J call TRBJ1-2; TRBD1 might be the D (6 bases). This CDR3 comprises 14 residues. Germline V gene lookup returns CDR1 SGDLS and CDR2 YYNGEE. Trimming removed 4 bases at V and 4 bases at J, with 14 bases between. CDR3 DNA sequence: TGTGCCAGCAGCCCCCGGACAGAAGCCTATGGCTACACCTTC. Translation: CASSPRTEAYGYTF.

The chain is built from TRBV5-1 and TRBJ2-7; TRBD2 agrees at 11 bases. Looked up from germline, CDR1 is SGHRS and CDR2 is YFSETQ. J was trimmed by 3 bases and V by 0 bases; bases with no gene match: 8. The CDR3 sequence is 17 residues long. CDR3 residues: CASSLGPIAGGGYEQYF. In DNA form, the CDR3 reads TGCGCCAGCAGCTTGGGTCCCATAGCGGGGGGGGGCTACGAGCAGTACTTC.

The chain joins TRBV7-2 to TRBJ1-1, with no clear D. CDR1 is SGHTA and CDR2 is FQGNSA in the germline V gene. Trimming pared 2 bases from V and 2 bases from J, leaving 12 bases between. The CDR3 spans 15 residues. The CDR3 sequence is CASSLYAEDNTEAFF. Here the CDR3 DNA reads TGTGCCAGCAGCTTATACGCAGAAGATAACACTGAAGCTTTCTTT.

This clone has only a few counts. The V and J genes are TRBV28 and TRBJ2-7; the match to TRBD1 covers 8 bases. Germline values: CDR1 MDHEN, CDR2 SYDVKM. CDR3 length equals 15 residues. V lost 1 base and J lost 2; bases outside the gene matches: 4. Here the CDR3 DNA reads TGTGCCAGCAGTTTATTAACGGGACAGGCCTACGAGCAGTACTTC. It translates to CASSLLTGQAYEQYF.

V and J are TRBV5-1 and TRBJ1-1, with TRBD1 matching over 10 bases. Per the germline V gene, CDR1 is SGHRS and CDR2 is YFSETQ. CDR3 length: 14 residues. J was trimmed by 5 bases and V by 2 bases; bases with no gene match: 3. The CDR3 DNA sequence: TGCGCCAGCAGCTTCGGGACAGGGGAAACTGAAGCTTTCTTT. It yields the protein CASSFGTGETEAFF.

About this clone: Other nucleotide sequences from this sample produce the same CDR3. The rearrangement joins TRBV7-2 to TRBJ2-7; 7 bases line up with TRBD2. The CDR3 has 13 residues. CDR1 and CDR2 (germline): SGHTA, FQGNSA. Trimming removed 2 bases from V and 3 bases from J; junction bases left unmatched: 1. The CDR3 sequence is CASSLSGGYEQYF. In DNA form, the CDR3 reads TGTGCCAGCAGCTTATCGGGGGGCTACGAGCAGTACTTC.

This chain connects TRBV21-1 to TRBJ1-5; the table's D gene call, TRBD1, was not cross checked with the DNA. TRBV21-1 is termed a pseudogene. There are 14 residues in the CDR3. CDR3 nucleotide sequence: TGTGCCAGCAGCAAAACCCAGGGTCCCCAGCCCCAGCATTTT. This codes for CASSKTQGPQPQHF.

The genes are TRBV11-3 and TRBJ2-1, with 9 bases aligning to TRBD1. The germline V gene has CDR1 SGHNT and CDR2 YENEEA. Trimming at V came to 6 bases and at J to 9 bases, leaving 12 bases not matched to a gene. The CDR3 is 15 amino acids. The CDR3 coding sequence is TGTGCCAGCAGTTCCGGACAGGGGAAGTCAGGTGAGCAGTTCTTC. Amino acids: CASSSGQGKSGEQFF.

CDR3 in amino acids: CASSLGPGAGTDTQYF. The CDR3 DNA reads TGCGCCAGCAGCTTGGGGCCAGGGGCCGGCACAGATACGCAGTATTTT. V is TRBV5-1 and J is TRBJ2-3; weak D call: TRBD1 (6 bases). The CDR3 is 16 residues long. Per the germline V gene, CDR1 is SGHRS and CDR2 is YFSETQ. V was pared by 0 bases and J by 1 base, with 12 bases between. Based on the CDR3 plus reference TRBV5-1 and TRBJ2-3, the full variable domain is KAGVTQTPRYLIKTRGQQVTLSCSPISGHRSVSWYQQTPGQGLQFLFEYFSETQRNKGNFPGRFSGRQFSNSRSEMNVSTLELGDSALYLCASSLGPGAGTDTQYFGPGTRLTVL.

Worth noting for this clone: An end of the junction differs from the germline gene, which may be a read error. The chain uses TRBV2 and TRBJ2-7; no clear D. The V gene's germline CDR1 is SNHLY and CDR2 FYNNEI. This CDR3 comprises 10 residues. The CDR3 nucleotides are TGTGCCAGCAGTGAACTTCGACTGGCCTTC. This encodes CASSELRLAF.

As to this clone: At one of its ends the junction is not consistent with the germline gene, which may arise from a read error. This rearrangement joins TRBV7-2 to TRBJ1-1; D not resolved. This CDR3 has 13 residues. Germline V gene lookup returns CDR1 SGHTA and CDR2 FQGNSA. The CDR3 region is CASTLQMNTEAFF. DNA for the CDR3: TGTGCCAGCACCTTACAGATGAACACTGAAGCTTTCTTT.

CDR3 sequence: CASSRNTGSGTEAFF. The CDR3 nucleotides are TGTGCCAGCAGCCGGAATACAGGGTCGGGCACTGAAGCTTTCTTT. The chain has TRBV4-2 and TRBJ1-1, with D perhaps matching TRBD1 (6 bases). Germline V gives CDR1 LGHNA, CDR2 YNFKEQ. The V and J ends lost 4 bases and 4 bases respectively, with 16 bases between them. This CDR3 spans 15 amino acids.

This chain links TRBV4-1 with TRBJ1-2, with 11 bases aligning to TRBD1. The CDR3 contains 15 residues. With 2 bases clipped from V and 5 bases from J, the junction kept 4 bases outside the gene matches. Germline V gives CDR1 MGHRA, CDR2 YSYEKL. CDR3 sequence: CASSQRGTGGYGYTF. CDR3 bases: TGCGCCAGCAGCCAACGCGGGACAGGGGGGTATGGCTACACCTTC.

This clone was picked up one time. V gene TRBV30 combines with J gene TRBJ1-5; 7 bases are a match to TRBD1. CDR1 is GTSNPN and CDR2 is SVGIG in the germline V gene (reference sequence). The CDR3 extends over 14 amino acids. Trimming removed 0 bases from V and 6 bases from J; junction bases left unmatched: 5. The CDR3 spells CAWSVSTGSQPQHF. CDR3 coding DNA: TGTGCCTGGAGTGTCTCGACAGGGAGTCAGCCCCAGCATTTT. The whole variable domain, remainder taken from reference TRBV30 and TRBJ1-5, is SQTIHQWPATLVQPVGSPLSLECTVEGTSNPNLYWYRQAAGRGLQLLFYSVGIGQISSEVPQNLSASRPQDRQFILSSKKLLLSDSGFYLCAWSVSTGSQPQHFGDGTRLSIL.

This clone appeared a few times. This chain joins TRBV25-1 and TRBJ2-2, with 9 bases matching TRBD1. The J segment lost 6 bases and the V segment lost 5 bases, leaving 7 bases of the junction unmatched. Germline CDR1 and CDR2: MGHDK and SYGVNS. CDR3 size: 15 residues. The CDR3 loop reads CASSPPGTGPGELFF. The CDR3 coding sequence is TGTGCCAGCAGTCCCCCCGGGACAGGGCCCGGGGAGCTGTTTTTT.

The chain recombines TRBV2 with TRBJ2-3, with 12 bases lining up with TRBD2. The CDR3 contains 15 residues. In germline, CDR1 is SNHLY, CDR2 FYNNEI. V gave up 4 bases and J gave up 5 bases; unmatched junction bases: 4. CDR3 nucleotide sequence: TGTGCCAGCAGTGCACTAGCGGGGGGCCTAGATACGCAGTATTTT. Translated, it gives CASSALAGGLDTQYF. The full variable domain, its missing parts supplied by reference TRBV2 and TRBJ2-3, is EPEVTQTPSHQVTQMGQEVILRCVPISNHLYFYWYRQILGQKVEFLVSFYNNEISEKSEIFDDQFSVERPDGSNFTLKIRSTKLEDSAMYFCASSALAGGLDTQYFGPGTRLTVL.

This clone showed up just a few times. This chain links TRBV7-2 with TRBJ2-7; 9 positions match TRBD2. Germline V gene sequence: CDR1 SGHTA, CDR2 FQGNSA. The CDR3 consists of 14 residues. J was trimmed by 6 bases and V by 1 base; bases with no gene match: 4. Here the CDR3 reads CASSLVAGEGEQYF. In DNA, the CDR3 is TGTGCCAGCAGCTTAGTAGCGGGGGAAGGCGAGCAGTACTTC.

This chain links TRBV30 with TRBJ2-3; D possibly corresponds to TRBD2 (5 bases). The CDR3 totals 15 residues. V was trimmed by 4 bases and J by 0 bases, leaving 14 bases between them. Germline V gives CDR1 GTSNPN, CDR2 SVGIG (reference sequence). The CDR3 region is CAWTPGITSTDTQYF. The CDR3 coding sequence is TGTGCCTGGACCCCGGGAATAACTAGCACAGATACGCAGTATTTT.

The chain's CDR3 is CASSLAISNTEAFF. In DNA, the CDR3 is TGCGCCAGCAGCCTGGCCATTTCGAACACTGAAGCTTTCTTT. The chain uses TRBV5-1 and TRBJ1-1, with D uncertain. V lost 4 bases, J lost 1 base, and 11 bases lay in between. The CDR3 consists of 14 residues. Germline V gene data show CDR1 as SGHRS and CDR2 as YFSETQ.

This clone showed up just once. This chain joins TRBV27 and TRBJ1-1; 7 bases fit TRBD1. Per germline, CDR1 MNHEY and CDR2 SMNVEV (reference sequence). The CDR3 consists of 14 residues. V lost 4 bases, J lost 6 bases, and 8 bases stayed unmatched. The chain's CDR3 is CASSWDSQGPEAFF. The CDR3 DNA reads as TGTGCCAGCAGTTGGGACTCACAGGGGCCTGAAGCTTTCTTT.

This chain connects TRBV7-9 to TRBJ1-2; a weak D match, TRBD1 (6 bases). V lost 5 bases and J lost 8, with 18 bases in between. CDR1 is SEHNR and CDR2 is FQNEAQ in the germline V gene (reference sequence). The CDR3 covers 14 residues. The DNA for the CDR3 is TGTGCCAGCAGCCCCCCTTTTGGGGGGGCCGGCTACACCTTC. Encoded protein: CASSPPFGGAGYTF.

V is TRBV4-3 and J is TRBJ1-6; D is perhaps TRBD1 (5 bases). V was pared by 1 base and J by 10 bases, with 11 bases between. The CDR3 runs 14 residues. Germline CDR1 and CDR2: LGHNA and YSLEER. Here the CDR3 reads CASSQGGLGSPLHF. The DNA of the CDR3 is TGCGCCAGCAGCCAAGGGGGCTTAGGGTCACCCCTCCACTTT.

The V and J genes are TRBV19 and TRBJ1-5, with TRBD1 matching over 7 bases. V lost 4 bases to trimming and J lost 3 bases; unmatched junction nucleotides: 12. Germline V lookup: CDR1 LNHDA, CDR2 SQIVND (reference sequence). The CDR3 is made up of 17 amino acids. DNA of the CDR3: TGTGCCAGTAGTAACGTTAGACAGGGCCTTACCAATCAGCCCCAGCATTTT. Translation gives CASSNVRQGLTNQPQHF.

This clone has only one observation. The genes are TRBV5-6 and TRBJ2-1; 7 bases agree with TRBD1. The trim removed 3 bases at V and 1 base at J, leaving 7 bases unmatched. Germline CDR1 reads SGHDT; CDR2 reads YYEEEE. There are 16 residues in the CDR3. CDR3 coding DNA: TGTGCCAGCAGCTCGAGGCGACAGGGATCCTACAATGAGCAGTTCTTC. It translates to CASSSRRQGSYNEQFF.

The CDR3 coding sequence is TGCGCCAGCAGCCAAGGGGCAGGGTACTTTAACTATGGCTACACCTTC. Its translation is CASSQGAGYFNYGYTF. The V gene is TRBV4-3, the J gene TRBJ1-2; TRBD1 might be the D (5 bases). The germline V gene encodes CDR1 LGHNA and CDR2 YSLEER. CDR3 length equals 16 residues. Trimming cost V 1 base and J 1 base, with 13 bases left between them.

This chain connects TRBV5-1 to TRBJ2-3, with a tentative D call TRBD2 (6 bases). The V end was cut by 2 bases, the J end by 0 bases, with 7 bases between. Germline lookup yields CDR1 SGHRS and CDR2 YFSETQ. The CDR3 is 14 residues long. For the CDR3, the DNA is TGCGCCAGCAGCTTCGGGACTAGCACAGATACGCAGTATTTT. Translated, it gives CASSFGTSTDTQYF.

The chain couples TRBV5-4 to TRBJ1-6, with a weak D call TRBD1 (5 bases). V was shortened by 1 base and J by 10 bases, with 12 bases between the two germline ends. The CDR3 extends over 14 amino acids. The germline gives CDR1 SGHNT, CDR2 YYREEE (reference sequence). The chain's CDR3 is CASSLKGDGSPLHF. CDR3 sequence (DNA): TGTGCCAGCAGCTTGAAAGGGGATGGCTCACCCCTCCACTTT.

The J gene is TRBJ2-5, the V gene TRBV30; D remains unclear. The germline V and J ends were trimmed by 2 bases and 5 bases, with 9 bases remaining between them. Germline CDR1 reads GTSNPN; CDR2 reads SVGIG (reference sequence). This CDR3 spans 12 amino acids. The CDR3 is CAWSTLAETQYF. The CDR3 bases are TGTGCCTGGAGTACCCTCGCGGAGACCCAGTACTTC.